The 12 T cell receptor beta chains given below trace back to one sample, sequenced in a study of T cell responses to AZD1222 COVID-19 vaccine. This table comes from immunoSEQ multiplex PCR, and its TCRdb copy is limited to in-frame clones, with some not included. The table shows about 120,000 clones, with around 88% occurring only once. The sequences come from peripheral blood, collected on day 0 of AZD1222 vaccination. The receptors were sampled from an adult in good health.

This clone has just a few counts. The chain has TRBV7-2 and TRBJ1-2, with D hard to call. The germline gives CDR1 SGHTA, CDR2 FQGNSA. This CDR3 contains 14 residues. With 4 bases removed from V and 6 bases from J, the gap between germline ends came to 15 bases. The CDR3 here is CASSSPLRPDGYTF. The CDR3 coding sequence is TGTGCCAGCAGCTCCCCCCTGAGGCCGGATGGCTACACCTTC.

In this sample, this clone turned up a few times. The CDR3 is CASSPRRQPQHF. CDR3 in DNA: TGTGCCAGCAGTCCCCGCAGGCAGCCCCAGCATTTT. The chain links TRBV12-3 or TRBV12-4 to TRBJ1-5; D unclear. V was pared by 5 bases and J by 7 bases, with 9 bases between. There are 12 residues in the CDR3.

The rearrangement links TRBV9 to TRBJ1-1; D is unclear. This CDR3 comprises 14 residues. Germline loops: CDR1 SGDLS, CDR2 YYNGEE. V lost 2 bases to trimming and J lost 2 bases, with 10 bases between them. CDR3 coding DNA: TGTGCCAGCAGCGTGCAGGATGGTAACACTGAAGCTTTCTTT. This sequence encodes CASSVQDGNTEAFF.

V gene TRBV19 combines with J gene TRBJ1-5, with 10 positions matching TRBD1. This CDR3 region has 13 residues. J was trimmed by 7 bases and V by 4 bases; bases with no gene match: 1. Looked up from germline, CDR1 is LNHDA and CDR2 is SQIVND (reference sequence). CDR3 sequence (DNA): TGTGCCAGTAGTAGACAGGGGGCGCAGCCCCAGCATTTT. Its protein is CASSRQGAQPQHF.

The rearrangement joins TRBV5-6 to TRBJ2-7; D not resolved. The V and J ends lost 1 base and 6 bases respectively, with 14 bases between them. Germline lookup yields CDR1 SGHDT and CDR2 YYEEEE. This CDR3 is built from 14 residues. In DNA form, the CDR3 reads TGTGCCAGCAGCTTGTCCCCCTCCTTAGCCGAGCAGTACTTC. It specifies CASSLSPSLAEQYF.

The chain is built from TRBV14 and TRBJ2-1, with 8 bases matching TRBD2. This CDR3 spans 14 amino acids. Per germline, CDR1 SGHDN and CDR2 FVKESK. V lost 1 base, J lost 13 bases, and 9 bases stayed unmatched. The DNA for the CDR3 is TGTGCCAGCAGCCAAGGGGGTAGCGGGGACACCCAGTTCTTC. This translates into CASSQGGSGDTQFF.

The rearrangement joins TRBV18 to TRBJ1-1; D gene ambiguous. This CDR3 is 12 amino acids long. Trimming took off 3 bases at V and 5 bases at J, with 7 bases between the two ends. The germline V gene encodes CDR1 KGHSH and CDR2 LQKENI. CDR3 in DNA: TGTGCCAGCTCACCCATGAGTACTGAAGCTTTCTTT. Protein product: CASSPMSTEAFF.

The chain uses TRBV10-2 and TRBJ2-5; TRBD2 might be the D (5 bases). Germline V CDR1 and CDR2: WSHSY, SAAADI. Trimming took 5 bases from V and 2 from J, leaving 15 bases between them. The CDR3 is made up of 15 amino acids. For the CDR3, the DNA is TGCGCCAGCAGTCGGACCGCGGGTAGACAAGAGACCCAGTACTTC. It yields the protein CASSRTAGRQETQYF.

This sequence joins TRBV7-2 and TRBJ1-2; 10 nucleotides line up with TRBD1. Germline trimming cut 5 bases from V and 8 bases from J; bases unmatched to any gene: 8. The CDR3 totals 14 residues. Germline CDR1 SGHTA, CDR2 FQGNSA. Written as DNA, the CDR3 is TGTGCCAGCAGCCCCCGACAGGGGGCGCAAGGCTACACCTTC. This sequence encodes CASSPRQGAQGYTF.

The rearrangement uses TRBV5-1 and TRBJ1-4; a weak D match, TRBD1 (5 bases). V dropped 4 bases and J dropped 8 bases, with 18 bases sitting between them. Germline CDR1 SGHRS, CDR2 YFSETQ. The CDR3 contains 15 residues. CDR3 in amino acids: CASSPGGAGSEKLFF. CDR3 bases: TGCGCCAGCAGCCCCGGTGGGGCAGGGAGCGAAAAACTGTTTTTT.

The chain uses TRBV19 and TRBJ2-7; D possibly corresponds to TRBD1 (5 bases). V lost 4 bases and J 2 bases, leaving 12 bases between the germline ends. Germline V gene data show CDR1 as LNHDA and CDR2 as SQIVND (reference sequence). The CDR3 sequence is 14 residues long. CDR3 sequence: CASSTKGSAYEQYF. The DNA of the CDR3 is TGTGCCAGTAGTACCAAGGGGTCCGCCTACGAGCAGTACTTC.

Regarding this clone: The sample carries other DNA sequences with the same CDR3. V and J are TRBV28 and TRBJ1-1; D possibly corresponds to TRBD1 (5 bases). CDR3 length: 12 residues. Germline V CDR1 and CDR2: MDHEN, SYDVKM. V was trimmed by 4 bases and J by 4 bases, leaving 7 bases between them. CDR3 in amino acids: CASSSRVTEAFF. CDR3 DNA: TGTGCCAGCAGTTCCAGGGTCACTGAAGCTTTCTTT.